Listed below are T cell receptor beta chains from one sample, sequenced in a study of blood T cells in healthy people across ages. TCRdb redid the calling of the 5' RACE reads with MiXCR, one entry per CDR3 protein. The sample has hundreds of thousands of distinct CDR3 sequences; over 40% are singletons. The sample was blood. Source of these receptors: a woman of 80 years or more in good health. Both conserved end residues are part of each CDR3. The D gene is left open where the match is weak. Rows may omit the clone size; those that give it use once, few, many or a size class.

d_call,v_call,j_call,cdr3_length,clone_size,cdr3_nt,cdr3_aa
.,TRBV5-1,TRBJ2-3,18,.,TGCGCCAGCAGCCCCCAGCCGCATAATGGAGCCTCCACAGATACGCAGTATTTT,CASSPQPHNGASTDTQYF
.,TRBV7-9,TRBJ2-7,15,.,TGTGCCAGCAGCTTGAGGGGACCGGGGACCTGCGAGCAGTACTTC,CASSLRGPGTCEQYF
.,TRBV7-8,TRBJ2-3,14,once,TGTGCCAGCAGCTTAGGTCGCGGGGTAGATACGCAGTATTTT,CASSLGRGVDTQYF
.,TRBV20-1,TRBJ2-3,12,few,TGCAGTGCTAGACCAGACACAGATACGCAGTATTTT,CSARPDTDTQYF
TRBD2,TRBV3-1,TRBJ2-5,16,.,TGTGCCGGCAGCCAACTAGCGGGGGAGTACCAAGAGACCCAGTACTTC,CAGSQLAGEYQETQYF
.,TRBV7-2,TRBJ2-2,15,few,TGTGCCAGCAGCTTGCTGGGTGGACCCACCGGGGAGCTGTTTTTT,CASSLLGGPTGELFF
TRBD1,TRBV20-1,TRBJ2-2,17,.,TGCAGTGCTACGAGGGACTGGACAGGGGGAAATTCCGGGGAGCTGTTTTTT,CSATRDWTGGNSGELFF
.,TRBV20-1,TRBJ2-1,13,few,TGCAGTGCCAGAGGAGGGGACACCGGGGAGCAGTTCTTC,CSARGGDTGEQFF
.,TRBV12-3/TRBV12-4,TRBJ2-5,13,few,TGTGCCGGCAGTTTTGCAATTGAAGAGACCCAGTACTTC,CAGSFAIEETQYF
TRBD2,TRBV27,TRBJ2-1,15,many,TGTGCCAGCAAAGAGGCGGGACTACAGCGCAATGAGCAGTTCTTC,CASKEAGLQRNEQFF
.,TRBV27,TRBJ1-5,15,few,TGTGCCAGCAGCGACCGGGCTTATAGCAATCAGCCCCAGCATTTT,CASSDRAYSNQPQHF
.,TRBV29-1,TRBJ2-1,13,.,TGCAGCGCCCGTGCCCCCGCATCCCTGGAGCAGTTCTTC,CSARAPASLEQFF
.,TRBV15,TRBJ2-1,16,.,TGTGCCACCAGCATGACCGGGGAGGTCACCTACAATGAGCAGTTCTTC,CATSMTGEVTYNEQFF
.,TRBV15,TRBJ2-7,14,.,TGTGCCACCAGTTGGCCACTGGCCTCCTACGAGCAGTACTTC,CATSWPLASYEQYF
.,TRBV6-6,TRBJ2-1,13,.,TGTGCCAGCAATCCCGTCCCTCAATCTGAGCAGTTCTTC,CASNPVPQSEQFF
.,TRBV5-1,TRBJ1-4,16,.,TGCGCCAGCAGCTTGGAACCAGGGGCCGCGTCTGAAAAACTGTTTTTT,CASSLEPGAASEKLFF
.,TRBV6-1,TRBJ1-2,13,many,TGTGCCAGCAGTGTTGAGGGTGGTTATGGCTACACCTTC,CASSVEGGYGYTF
.,TRBV2,TRBJ2-5,14,.,TGTGCCAGCCCCGGCGACCGCAACGGAGAGACCCAGTACTTC,CASPGDRNGETQYF
TRBD1,TRBV6-5,TRBJ2-5,14,.,TGTGCCAGCAGCCTTAAGGACAGGGAAGAGACCCAGTACTTC,CASSLKDREETQYF
.,TRBV3-1,TRBJ2-7,17,few,TGTGCCAGCAGCCAATTGGGAAGTCCTAGCTCCTACAATGAGCAGTACTTC,CASSQLGSPSSYNEQYF
.,TRBV5-3,TRBJ2-7,16,.,TGTGCCAGAAGCGAAGGGGACGACGGGACCCGCAATGAGCAGTACTTC,CARSEGDDGTRNEQYF
.,TRBV20-1,TRBJ2-7,15,many,TGCAGTGCTCGCCCCGGAACGGGAGTTTTAAGGGAGCAGTACTTC,CSARPGTGVLREQYF
TRBD2,TRBV29-1,TRBJ2-1,19,.,TGCAGCGCCTCCCGGTTTGGCGGGAGATCGGTCCAGGCCTACAATGGGCAGTTCTTC,CSASRFGGRSVQAYNGQFF
.,TRBV12-3/TRBV12-4,TRBJ2-3,15,many,TGTGCCAGCAGGGGCTTCGGGATAAGCACAGATACGCAGTATTTT,CASRGFGISTDTQYF
TRBD2,TRBV20-1,TRBJ2-1,15,.,TGCAGTGCTCGTAACCTAGCGGACTCCTACAATGAGCAGTTCTTC,CSARNLADSYNEQFF
.,TRBV7-2,TRBJ2-1,15,once,TGTGCCAGCAGCAGGGGCCCAGAGCGAGTTATTGAGCAGTTCTTC,CASSRGPERVIEQFF